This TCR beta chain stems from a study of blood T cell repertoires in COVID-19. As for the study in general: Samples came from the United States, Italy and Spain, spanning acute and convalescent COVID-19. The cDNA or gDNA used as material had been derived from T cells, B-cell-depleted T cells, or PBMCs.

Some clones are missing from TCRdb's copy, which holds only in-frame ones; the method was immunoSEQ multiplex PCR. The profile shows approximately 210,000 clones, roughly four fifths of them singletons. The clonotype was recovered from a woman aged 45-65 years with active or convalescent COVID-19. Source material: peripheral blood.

The CDR3 DNA reads TGTGCCAGCAGTTCTGACTTCAGAACGGGGATGACTGAAGCTTTCTTT. It yields the protein CASSSDFRTGMTEAFF. The chain links TRBV28 to TRBJ1-1; D ambiguous. The CDR3 spans 16 residues. With 4 bases removed from V and 5 bases from J, the gap between germline ends came to 20 bases. From germline, CDR1 is MDHEN and CDR2 SYDVKM.